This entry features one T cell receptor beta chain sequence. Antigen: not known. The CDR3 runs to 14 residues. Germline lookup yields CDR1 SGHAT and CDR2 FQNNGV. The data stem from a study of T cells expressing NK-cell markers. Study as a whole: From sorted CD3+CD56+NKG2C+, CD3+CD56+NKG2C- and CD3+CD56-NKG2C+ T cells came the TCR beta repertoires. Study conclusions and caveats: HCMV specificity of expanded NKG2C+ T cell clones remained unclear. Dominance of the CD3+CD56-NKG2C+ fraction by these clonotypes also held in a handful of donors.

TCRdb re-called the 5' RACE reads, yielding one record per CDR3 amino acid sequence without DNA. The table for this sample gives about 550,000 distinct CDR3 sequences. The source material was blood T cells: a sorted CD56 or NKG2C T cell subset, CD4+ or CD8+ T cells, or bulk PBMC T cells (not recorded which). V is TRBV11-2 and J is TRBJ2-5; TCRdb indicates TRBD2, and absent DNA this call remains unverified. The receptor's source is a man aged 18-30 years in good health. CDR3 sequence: CASNQAMGGETQYF.